The present entry profiles one T cell receptor (beta chain) with its context. Its antigen remains undetermined. Per-nucleotide qualities are absent, and no much larger clonotype sits a single base away. TCRbeta CDR3 regions were amplified from genomic DNA using the immunoSEQ Assay, a bias-controlled multiplex PCR. The authors processed their data as follows. Nucleated cell counts per sample were estimated from amplification of reference gene primers within the assay. Sequence reads were collapsed and filtered to measure the absolute abundance of every unique TCRbeta CDR3 rearrangement. For each sample, productive Simpson clonality was calculated as the square root of Simpson's diversity index over productive rearrangements. TCRdb retrieved this table from immuneACCESS and kept in-frame rearrangements only. Not all clones are present; in checked studies, unresolved V genes account for under half, and no reason is known for the remainder. V, J and clone size derive from that table, while D and trimming were established from the DNA sequence. For this sample the table gives about 95,000 clones, of which 80% to 90% were detected only once. The ten largest clones represent under 5% of the sample.

In Seattle, one collaborating source enrolled patients while the infection was active and tracked those patients longitudinally over the course of disease. Each collaborating institution followed its own protocols to collect whole blood in K2EDTA tubes. For TCRbeta analysis, collaborator samples were shipped as frozen whole blood, as isolated PBMCs, or as DNA extracted from either sample type. The data originate from a study of blood T cell repertoires in COVID-19 (dated by TCRdb to 2018 to 2020). Some background on the complete study: Collaborator samples came from the United States, Italy and Spain and covered acute and convalescent phases of COVID-19. The material from the prospective study consisted of cDNA or gDNA derived from T cells, B-cell-depleted T cells, or PBMCs. The dataset comprised deeply sampled blood TCRbeta repertoires from subjects exposed to, actively infected with, or recovered from COVID-19. The repertoires were released in a freely available public database intended as a resource for research on the immune response to SARS-CoV-2. Samples came from the ongoing ImmuneRACE study (first 160 participants) plus 1,254 subjects from 6 global collaborators. A de-identified subject ID, COVID-19 status, age in years and sex were almost always included in the sample metadata. HLA class I and class II types, where available, came from metadata supplied by the sample provider rather than from assay-based typing.

Here V drops 6 bases and J drops 0 bases, and the junction holds 8 bases not matched to any gene. The CDR3 has 16 amino acids, counting the end cysteine and phenylalanine. Only the CDR3 portion is preserved as DNA: 48 bases, with reading frame beginning at the first base. Taken from the germline V gene (reference sequence), the CDR1 and CDR2 loops are LNHDA and SQIVND. What the research found in general, with its limitations: The quantity of clinical and demographic metadata differed by source and by participant and was supplied without curation.

The receptor's source is a man older than 75 with COVID-19, enrolled during active disease. Sequencing was performed on peripheral blood. The V and J segments used are TRBV19 and TRBJ1-5, with 7 bases in between that match TRBD1. CDR3 protein: CASRQEQGISNQPQHF. The sequenced DNA is TGTGCCAGTAGACAAGAACAGGGGATTAGCAATCAGCCCCAGCATTTT.